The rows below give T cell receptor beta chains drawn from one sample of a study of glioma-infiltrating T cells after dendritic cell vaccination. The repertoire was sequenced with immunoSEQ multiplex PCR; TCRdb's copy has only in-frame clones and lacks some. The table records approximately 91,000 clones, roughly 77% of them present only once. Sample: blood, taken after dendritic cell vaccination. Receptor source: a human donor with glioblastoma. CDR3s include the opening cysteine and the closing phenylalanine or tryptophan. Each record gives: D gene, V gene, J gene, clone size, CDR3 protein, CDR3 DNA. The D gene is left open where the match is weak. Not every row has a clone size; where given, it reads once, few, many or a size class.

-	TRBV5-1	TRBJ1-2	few	CASSLLSYGYTF	TGCGCCAGCAGCTTGTTATCCTATGGCTACACCTTC
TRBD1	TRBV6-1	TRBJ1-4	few	CASSSPGQHNEKLFF	TGTGCCAGCAGCTCGCCGGGACAGCATAATGAAAAACTGTTTTTT
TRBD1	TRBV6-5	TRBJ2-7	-	CASSRNDRDYEQYF	TGTGCCAGCAGCCGTAACGACAGGGACTACGAGCAGTACTTC
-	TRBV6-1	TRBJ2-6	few	CASRYTRTGANVLTF	TGTGCCAGCAGGTACACCAGGACTGGGGCCAACGTCCTGACTTTC
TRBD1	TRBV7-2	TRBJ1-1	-	CASSSYYRGSTEAFF	TGTGCCAGCAGCTCCTATTACAGGGGGAGCACTGAAGCTTTCTTT
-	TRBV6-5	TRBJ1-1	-	CASSSARGNTEAFF	TGTGCCAGCAGTTCAGCCAGGGGGAACACTGAAGCTTTCTTT
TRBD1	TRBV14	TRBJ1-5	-	CASSHLKMGQAPFYSNQPQHF	TGTGCCAGCAGCCACCTGAAAATGGGACAGGCACCCTTTTATAGCAATCAGCCCCAGCATTTT
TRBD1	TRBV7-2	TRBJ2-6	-	CASRKTTGYSGANVLTF	TGTGCCAGCAGAAAAACGACAGGGTACTCTGGGGCCAACGTCCTGACTTTC
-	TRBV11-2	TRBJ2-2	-	CASSLNPTATGELFF	TGTGCCAGCAGCCTAAACCCGACAGCAACCGGGGAGCTGTTTTTT
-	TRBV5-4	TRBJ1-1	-	CASSLQRWGENTEAFF	TGTGCCAGCAGCTTGCAGCGGTGGGGGGAGAACACTGAAGCTTTCTTT
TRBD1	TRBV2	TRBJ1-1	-	CASSEAQGGGFTEAFF	TGTGCCAGCAGTGAAGCACAGGGGGGCGGTTTCACTGAAGCTTTCTTT
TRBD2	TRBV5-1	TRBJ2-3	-	CASSETSGRTDTQYF	TGCGCCAGCAGCGAGACTAGCGGGCGCACAGATACGCAGTATTTT
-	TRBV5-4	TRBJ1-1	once	CASSLRQNRNTEAFF	TGTGCCAGCAGCTTGCGACAGAATAGGAACACTGAAGCTTTCTTT
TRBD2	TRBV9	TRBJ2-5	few	CASSVGLAGGEETQYF	TGTGCCAGCAGCGTAGGACTAGCGGGGGGGGAAGAGACCCAGTACTTC
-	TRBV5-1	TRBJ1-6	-	CASSLVGQGMGSPLHF	TGCGCCAGCAGCTTGGTAGGCCAGGGAATGGGTTCACCCCTCCACTTT
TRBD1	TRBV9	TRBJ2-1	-	CASTGTGLSYNEQFF	TGTGCCAGTACCGGGACAGGGCTTTCCTACAATGAGCAGTTCTTC
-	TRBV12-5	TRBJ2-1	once	CASGLVGSIDGANNEQFF	TGTGCTAGTGGTTTGGTAGGGTCCATCGATGGGGCCAACAATGAGCAGTTCTTC
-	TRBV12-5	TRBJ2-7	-	CASGPRGSSYEQYF	TGTGCTAGTGGCCCTAGGGGCAGCTCCTACGAGCAGTACTTC
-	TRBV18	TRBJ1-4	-	CASSQYLEEKLFF	TGTGCCAGCTCCCAATATTTAGAGGAAAAACTGTTTTTT
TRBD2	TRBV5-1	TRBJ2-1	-	CASSWTSGYNEQFF	TGCGCCAGCAGCTGGACTAGCGGGTACAATGAGCAGTTCTTC
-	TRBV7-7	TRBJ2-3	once	CASSLGTNADTQYF	TGTGCCAGCAGCTTAGGGACAAATGCAGATACGCAGTATTTT
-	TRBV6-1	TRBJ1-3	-	CASSVWAYGGNTIYF	TGTGCCAGCAGTGTGTGGGCCTACGGAGGAAACACCATATATTTT
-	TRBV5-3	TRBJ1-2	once	CASTSGPAGNYGYTF	TGTGCCAGCACTTCAGGCCCTGCGGGGAACTATGGCTACACCTTC
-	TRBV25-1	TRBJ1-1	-	CASSALQGQGNTEAFF	TGTGCCAGCAGCGCTTTACAGGGCCAAGGGAACACTGAAGCTTTCTTT
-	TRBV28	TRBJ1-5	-	CASSLYSYRGAGNQPQHF	TGTGCCAGCAGTTTATATTCCTACCGGGGGGCTGGCAATCAGCCCCAGCATTTT
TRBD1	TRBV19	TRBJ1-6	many	CASSFGQGNSPLHF	TGTGCCAGTAGTTTCGGACAGGGGAATTCACCCCTCCACTTT
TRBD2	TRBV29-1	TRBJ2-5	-	CSVEALGLAETGRQTQYF	TGCAGCGTTGAAGCCCTGGGACTAGCGGAGACGGGTCGACAGACCCAGTACTTC
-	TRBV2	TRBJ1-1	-	CASILRGTEAFF	TGTGCCAGCATCTTGAGAGGGACAGAAGCTTTCTTT
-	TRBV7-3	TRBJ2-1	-	CASSPESVGYNEQFF	TGTGCCAGCAGCCCCGAGAGCGTCGGGTACAATGAGCAGTTCTTC
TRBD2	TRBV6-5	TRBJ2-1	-	CASSYKTSGYNEQFF	TGTGCCAGCAGTTACAAGACTAGCGGATACAATGAGCAGTTCTTC
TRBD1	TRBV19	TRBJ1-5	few	CASSDGTVWNQPQHF	TGTGCCAGTAGTGACGGGACAGTTTGGAATCAGCCCCAGCATTTT
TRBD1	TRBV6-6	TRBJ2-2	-	CASIPPGQLYTGELFF	TGTGCCAGCATACCACCGGGACAGCTATACACCGGGGAGCTGTTTTTT
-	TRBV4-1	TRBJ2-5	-	CASSQTGTYQETQYF	TGCGCCAGCAGCCAGACCGGGACTTACCAAGAGACCCAGTACTTC
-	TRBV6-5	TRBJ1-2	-	CASSYGFYTNYGYTF	TGTGCCAGCAGTTACGGCTTTTATACCAACTATGGCTACACCTTC
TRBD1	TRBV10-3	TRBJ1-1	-	CAISPDRVNTEAFF	TGTGCCATCAGCCCGGACAGGGTAAACACTGAAGCTTTCTTT
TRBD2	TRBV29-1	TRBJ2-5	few	CSGEGSSNQETQYF	TGCAGCGGGGAGGGAAGCTCAAACCAAGAGACCCAGTACTTC
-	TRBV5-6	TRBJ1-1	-	CASSLQGTEAFF	TGTGCCAGCAGCTTGCAGGGCACTGAAGCTTTCTTT
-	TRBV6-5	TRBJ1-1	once	CASSAQGNTEAFF	TGTGCCAGCAGTGCCCAGGGGAACACTGAAGCTTTCTTT
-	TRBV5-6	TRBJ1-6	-	CASSSDSKNSPLHF	TGTGCCAGCAGCTCGGACAGTAAGAATTCACCCCTCCACTTT
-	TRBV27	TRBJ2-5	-	CASSQSYQAQETQYF	TGTGCCAGCAGCCAATCATATCAGGCCCAAGAGACCCAGTACTTC
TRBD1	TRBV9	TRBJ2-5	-	CASSVGTGGNRETQYF	TGTGCCAGCAGCGTTGGGACAGGGGGGAATCGAGAGACCCAGTACTTC
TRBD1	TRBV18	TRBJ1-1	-	CASSLVGQGVTEAFF	TGTGCCAGCTCACTCGTCGGACAGGGCGTCACTGAAGCTTTCTTT
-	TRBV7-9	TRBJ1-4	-	CASSKGLGEKLFF	TGTGCCAGCAGCAAGGGGTTAGGTGAAAAACTGTTTTTT
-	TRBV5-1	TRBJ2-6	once	CASSLQTTEANVLTF	TGCGCCAGCAGCTTGCAGACAACCGAGGCCAACGTCCTGACTTTC
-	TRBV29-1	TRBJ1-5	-	CSATTRGYGQPQHF	TGCAGCGCAACGACAAGGGGCTACGGACAGCCCCAGCATTTT
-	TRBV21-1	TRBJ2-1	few	CASTPGSAEQFF	TGTGCCAGCACCCCAGGATCGGCTGAGCAGTTCTTC
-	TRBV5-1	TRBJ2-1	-	CASSFDRQSYNEQFF	TGCGCCAGCAGCTTCGACCGACAATCCTACAATGAGCAGTTCTTC
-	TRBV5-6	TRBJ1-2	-	CASSEPNPYRLGYGYTF	TGTGCCAGCAGCGAACCGAATCCCTACAGGCTCGGCTATGGCTACACCTTC
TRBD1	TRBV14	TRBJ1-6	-	CASRLTGINSPLHF	TGTGCCAGCAGGCTGACAGGGATCAATTCACCCCTCCACTTT
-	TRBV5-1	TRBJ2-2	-	CASSQKQNTGELFF	TGCGCCAGCAGCCAAAAACAGAACACCGGGGAGCTGTTTTTT
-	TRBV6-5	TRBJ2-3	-	CASSYKAGTDTQYF	TGTGCCAGCAGTTACAAGGCGGGGACAGATACGCAGTATTTT
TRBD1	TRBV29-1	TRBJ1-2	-	CSVDRTGINYGYTF	TGCAGCGTTGACCGGACAGGGATTAACTATGGCTACACCTTC